This TCR beta chain was sequenced during a study of T cells after yellow fever vaccination. MiXCR was run by TCRdb on the 5' RACE reads, yielding one entry per CDR3 protein. The table lists hundreds of thousands of distinct CDR3 sequences, 20% to 25% of them singletons, with 16% in the top ten. Losses at the gene ends were 3 bases for V and 6 bases for J; bases not matched to a gene: 7. CDR3 length: 15 amino acids. Germline CDR1 DFQATT, CDR2 SNEGSKA (reference sequence). This clonotype was seen more than once but under ten times. The chain has TRBV20-1 and TRBJ2-1; TRBD2 matches 11 bases. The TCR comes from a man younger than 30 who received the YFV17D yellow fever vaccine. The sample in question was PBMCs, obtained approximately 20 days after the first yellow fever vaccination. The CDR3 is CSASRSGGAGNEQFF. CDR3 in DNA: TGCAGTGCTAGCCGTAGCGGGGGGGCCGGCAATGAGCAGTTCTTC.